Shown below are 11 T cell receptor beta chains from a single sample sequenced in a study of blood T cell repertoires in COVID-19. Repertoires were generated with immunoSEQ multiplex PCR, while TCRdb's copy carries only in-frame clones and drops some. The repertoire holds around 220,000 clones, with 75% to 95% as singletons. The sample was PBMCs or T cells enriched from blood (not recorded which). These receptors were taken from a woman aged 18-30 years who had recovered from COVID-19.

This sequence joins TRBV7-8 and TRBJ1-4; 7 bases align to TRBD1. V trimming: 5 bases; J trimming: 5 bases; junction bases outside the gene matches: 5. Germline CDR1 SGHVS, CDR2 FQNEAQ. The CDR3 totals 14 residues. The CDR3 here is CASSRDSLNEKLFF. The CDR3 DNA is TGTGCCAGCAGCCGGGACAGTTTAAATGAAAAACTGTTTTTT.

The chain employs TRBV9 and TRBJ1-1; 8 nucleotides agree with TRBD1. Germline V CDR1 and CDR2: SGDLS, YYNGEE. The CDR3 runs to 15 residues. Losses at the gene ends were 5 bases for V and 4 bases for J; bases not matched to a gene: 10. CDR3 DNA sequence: TGTGCCAGCAGTAATTACGGACAGGGAAGCACTGAAGCTTTCTTT. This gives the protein CASSNYGQGSTEAFF.

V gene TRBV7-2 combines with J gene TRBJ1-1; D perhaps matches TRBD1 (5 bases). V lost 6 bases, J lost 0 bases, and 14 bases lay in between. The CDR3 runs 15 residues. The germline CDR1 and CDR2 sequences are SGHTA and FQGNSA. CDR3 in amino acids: CASSRRGGMNTEAFF. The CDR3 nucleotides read TGTGCCAGCAGTCGCCGTGGGGGGATGAACACTGAAGCTTTCTTT.

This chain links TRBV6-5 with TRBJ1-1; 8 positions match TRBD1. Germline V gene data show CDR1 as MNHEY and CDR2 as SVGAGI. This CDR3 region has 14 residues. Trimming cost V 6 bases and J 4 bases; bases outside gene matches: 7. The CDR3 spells CASRTQGVGTEAFF. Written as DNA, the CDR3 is TGTGCCAGCAGGACACAGGGGGTTGGCACTGAAGCTTTCTTT.

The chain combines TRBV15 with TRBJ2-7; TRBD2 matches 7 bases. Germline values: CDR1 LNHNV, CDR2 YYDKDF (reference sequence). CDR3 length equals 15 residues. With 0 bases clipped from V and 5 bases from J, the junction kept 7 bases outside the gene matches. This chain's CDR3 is CATSRDRREFDEQYF. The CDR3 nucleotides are TGTGCCACCAGCAGAGATCGGCGGGAGTTCGACGAGCAGTACTTC.

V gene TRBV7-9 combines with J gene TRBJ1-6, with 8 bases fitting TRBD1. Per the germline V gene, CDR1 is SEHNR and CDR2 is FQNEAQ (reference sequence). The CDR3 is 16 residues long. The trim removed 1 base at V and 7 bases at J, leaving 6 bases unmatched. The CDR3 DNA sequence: TGTGCCAGCAGCTTAGATCTGGGACAGGCAAATTCACCCCTCCACTTT. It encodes CASSLDLGQANSPLHF. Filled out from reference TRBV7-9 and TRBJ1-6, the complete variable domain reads DTGVSQNPRHKITKRGQNVTFRCDPISEHNRLYWYRQTLGQGPEFLTYFQNEAQLEKSRLLSDRFSAERPKGSFSTLEIQRTEQGDSAMYLCASSLDLGQANSPLHFGNGTRLTVT.

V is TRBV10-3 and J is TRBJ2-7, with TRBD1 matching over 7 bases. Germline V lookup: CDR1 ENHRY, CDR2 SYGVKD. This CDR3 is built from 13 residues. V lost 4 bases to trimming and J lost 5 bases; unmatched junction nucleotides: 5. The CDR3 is CAISATGIHEQYF. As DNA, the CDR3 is TGTGCCATCAGTGCGACAGGGATACACGAGCAGTACTTC.

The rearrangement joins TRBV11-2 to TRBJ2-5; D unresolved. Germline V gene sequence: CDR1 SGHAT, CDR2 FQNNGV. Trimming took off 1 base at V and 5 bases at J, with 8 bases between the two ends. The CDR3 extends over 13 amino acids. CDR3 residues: CASSLGIVETQYF. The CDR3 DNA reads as TGTGCCAGCAGCTTAGGTATCGTTGAGACCCAGTACTTC.

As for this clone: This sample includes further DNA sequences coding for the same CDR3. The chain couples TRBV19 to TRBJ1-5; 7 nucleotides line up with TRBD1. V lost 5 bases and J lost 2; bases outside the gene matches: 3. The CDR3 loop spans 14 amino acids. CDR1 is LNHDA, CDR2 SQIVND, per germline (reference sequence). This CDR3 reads CASSGTGGNQPQHF. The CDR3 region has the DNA TGTGCCAGTAGTGGCACAGGGGGCAATCAGCCCCAGCATTTT.

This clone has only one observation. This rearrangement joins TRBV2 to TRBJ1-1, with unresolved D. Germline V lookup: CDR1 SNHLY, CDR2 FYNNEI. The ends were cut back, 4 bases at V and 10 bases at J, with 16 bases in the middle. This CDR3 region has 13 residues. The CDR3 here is CASSAPLRGRAFF. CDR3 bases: TGTGCCAGCAGTGCCCCCCTCAGAGGGCGAGCTTTCTTT.

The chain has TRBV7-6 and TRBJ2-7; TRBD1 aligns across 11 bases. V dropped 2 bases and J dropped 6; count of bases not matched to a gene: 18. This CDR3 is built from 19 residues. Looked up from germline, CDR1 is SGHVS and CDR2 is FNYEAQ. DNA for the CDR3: TGTGCCAGCAGCTTATCGTTGGGACAGGGGGGAACCTCGGGCCGCGAGCAGTACTTC. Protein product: CASSLSLGQGGTSGREQYF.